Below are 29 T cell receptor beta chains sequenced from a single sample in a study of molecular identifiers for immune sequencing clone quantification. TCRdb passed the PCR reads through MiXCR, listing each CDR3 protein once. This table has around 300,000 distinct CDR3 sequences, roughly a quarter appearing once. The sample comprised naive CD8+ T cells from blood, with Jurkat cell RNA spiked in. Subset here: FACS-sorted CD8+CD4-CCR7+CD45RA+ naive T cells. These TCRs come from a human donor in good health. Some libraries in this study had Jurkat cell RNA spiked in.

In its sample, this clonotype was seen a few times. The chain couples TRBV7-9 to TRBJ1-1, with D unclear. This CDR3 contains 17 residues. The V and J ends lost 7 bases and 3 bases respectively, with 24 bases between them. CDR1 SEHNR and CDR2 FQNEAQ come from the germline V gene (reference sequence). CDR3 amino acids: CASTKGPGSSAHTEAFF. The CDR3 DNA reads TGTGCCAGCACCAAAGGGCCGGGCTCGTCTGCCCACACTGAAGCTTTCTTT.

This clonotype was found a few times. This sequence joins TRBV12-5 and TRBJ1-5; D unresolved. The CDR3 extends over 14 amino acids. Trimming took 4 bases from V and 0 from J, leaving 7 bases between them. Germline-derived CDR1 and CDR2 are LGHNT and FRNRAP. DNA of the CDR3: TGTGCTAGTGGTTCAGGTAGTAGCAATCAGCCCCAGCATTTT. Its protein product is CASGSGSSNQPQHF. Full variable domain (remainder filled in from reference TRBV12-5 and TRBJ1-5): DARVTQTPRHKVTEMGQEVTMRCQPILGHNTVFWYRQTMMQGLELLAYFRNRAPLDDSGMPKDRFSAEMPDATLATLKIQPSEPRDSAVYFCASGSGSSNQPQHFGDGTRLSIL.

In its sample, this clonotype was seen many times. The chain has TRBV29-1 and TRBJ2-5, with 13 bases fitting TRBD2. The CDR3 runs 18 residues. V trimming: 1 base; J trimming: 1 base; junction bases outside the gene matches: 9. Germline CDR1 SQVTM, CDR2 ANQGSEA. The CDR3 sequence is CSVEAPRLAGGLQETQYF. DNA for the CDR3: TGCAGCGTTGAAGCCCCGAGACTAGCGGGGGGACTCCAAGAGACCCAGTACTTC.

The V and J genes are TRBV24-1 and TRBJ2-2, with unresolved D. Germline CDR1 reads KGHDR; CDR2 reads SFDVKD. Between the trimmed V and J ends, which lost 8 bases and 7 bases, there was a span of 10 bases. The CDR3 sequence is 12 residues long. In nucleotides, the CDR3 is TGTGCCACCACCCTCGGTGGCGGGGAGCTGTTTTTT. Protein sequence: CATTLGGGELFF.

This clonotype came up a few times. The chain employs TRBV12-3 or TRBV12-4 and TRBJ1-2; no clear D. The CDR3 has 15 residues. Deletions cut 5 bases from V and 2 bases from J, with 15 bases between. The DNA of the CDR3 is TGTGCCAGCAGTCTTGGGTTTATTAAAAACTATGGCTACACCTTC. Its translation is CASSLGFIKNYGYTF.

The chain uses TRBV5-1 and TRBJ1-1, with TRBD1 matching 7 bases. With 0 bases clipped from V and 10 bases from J, the junction kept 15 bases outside the gene matches. The CDR3 spans 16 residues. Germline V gene data show CDR1 as SGHRS and CDR2 as YFSETQ. The CDR3 DNA reads as TGCGCCAGCAGCTTGGGCCTTGACAGGGCCCCTCCCGGAGCTTTCTTT. Translating gives CASSLGLDRAPPGAFF. The whole variable domain, remainder taken from reference TRBV5-1 and TRBJ1-1, is KAGVTQTPRYLIKTRGQQVTLSCSPISGHRSVSWYQQTPGQGLQFLFEYFSETQRNKGNFPGRFSGRQFSNSRSEMNVSTLELGDSALYLCASSLGLDRAPPGAFFGQGTRLTVV.

This clonotype has a count of ten or more. Written as DNA, the CDR3 is TGTGCCAGCAGCTTGGACAGGGAGTTGGCCAAAAACATTCAGTACTTC. This codes for CASSLDRELAKNIQYF. This chain links TRBV5-6 with TRBJ2-4; TRBD1 might be the D (6 bases). Germline assignment: CDR1 SGHDT and CDR2 YYEEEE. V was clipped by 0 bases and J by 1 base, with 11 bases between them. The CDR3 is made up of 16 amino acids. Full variable domain (rest looked up from reference TRBV5-6 and TRBJ2-4): DAGVTQSPTHLIKTRGQQVTLRCSPKSGHDTVSWYQQALGQGPQFIFQYYEEEERQRGNFPDRFSGHQFPNYSSELNVNALLLGDSALYLCASSLDRELAKNIQYFGAGTRLSVL.

V gene TRBV4-3 combines with J gene TRBJ1-3; D uncertain. V lost 0 bases to trimming and J lost 0 bases, with 6 bases between them. Germline values: CDR1 LGHNA, CDR2 YSLEER. There are 15 residues in the CDR3. This CDR3 is CASSQDHSSGNTIYF. The CDR3 DNA sequence: TGCGCCAGCAGCCAAGATCATTCCTCTGGAAACACCATATATTTT.

In this sample, this clonotype turned up a few times. The chain joins TRBV2 to TRBJ2-4; D gene ambiguous. Germline V gene sequence: CDR1 SNHLY, CDR2 FYNNEI. The ends were cut back, 6 bases at V and 1 base at J, with 10 bases in the middle. The CDR3 runs 14 residues. CDR3 coding DNA: TGTGCCAGCAGCGCCGAGCCCGCCAAAAACATTCAGTACTTC. This sequence encodes CASSAEPAKNIQYF. Combining the CDR3 with reference TRBV2 and TRBJ2-4 gives the whole variable domain EPEVTQTPSHQVTQMGQEVILRCVPISNHLYFYWYRQILGQKVEFLVSFYNNEISEKSEIFDDQFSVERPDGSNFTLKIRSTKLEDSAMYFCASSAEPAKNIQYFGAGTRLSVL.

This clonotype was detected many times. The chain has TRBV14 and TRBJ2-5, with 8 bases identical to TRBD1. The CDR3 sequence is 17 residues long. V shed 4 bases, J shed 2 bases, and the junction held 12 bases outside the gene matches. Germline-derived CDR1 and CDR2 are SGHDN and FVKESK. The CDR3 nucleotides read TGTGCCAGCAGCCGGTTGACTGGGACAGGCCTTCAAGAGACCCAGTACTTC. Translated: CASSRLTGTGLQETQYF.

For this clonotype: Given the absence of the conserved phenylalanine or tryptophan at the CDR3 end, a read error is likely. The gene calls are TRBV12-3 or TRBV12-4 and TRBJ2-3, with TRBD1 matching 10 bases. This CDR3 is built from 17 residues. Germline trimming cut 1 base from V and 0 bases from J; bases unmatched to any gene: 4. The CDR3: CASSLGTGGLSTDTQYL. The CDR3 nucleotides read TGTGCCAGCAGTTTAGGGACAGGGGGTTTGAGCACAGATACGCAGTATCTT.

The table lists this clonotype with a few counts. The J gene is TRBJ1-5, the V gene TRBV28; the D is unclear. Trimming removed 3 bases at V and 4 bases at J, with 10 bases between. In germline, CDR1 is MDHEN, CDR2 SYDVKM. This CDR3 has 14 residues. The CDR3, as DNA: TGTGCCAGCAGTTTGAGGTTAGGAAATCAGCCCCAGCATTTT. Translated: CASSLRLGNQPQHF.

As for this clonotype: A read error is possible here, since a much larger clone lies one base away. The V gene is TRBV29-1, the J gene TRBJ2-1, with a weak D call TRBD2 (6 bases). The CDR3 runs 8 residues. Germline V gene lookup returns CDR1 SQVTM and CDR2 ANQGSEA. DNA of the CDR3: TGCAGCGTTCCCGGCGGGGCCTTC. Protein product: CSVPGGAF.

This clonotype was detected a few times. The V call is TRBV5-1, the J call TRBJ1-1, with D possibly being TRBD1 (5 bases). The CDR3 contains 17 residues. V was trimmed by 3 bases and J by 7 bases, leaving 25 bases between them. CDR1 SGHRS and CDR2 YFSETQ come from the germline V gene. CDR3 in amino acids: CASSSDPMVMGDDEAFF. CDR3 sequence (DNA): TGCGCCAGCAGCTCGGACCCAATGGTTATGGGGGATGATGAAGCTTTCTTT.

There are a few counts of this clonotype. This chain joins TRBV2 and TRBJ1-3, with D hard to call. V shed 2 bases and J shed 11 bases, with 13 bases lying between them. The CDR3 is 13 amino acids. Germline V gene lookup returns CDR1 SNHLY and CDR2 FYNNEI. The CDR3 spells CASSEWNLTPIYF. The CDR3 DNA reads TGTGCCAGCAGTGAATGGAACCTGACCCCCATATATTTT.

This clonotype has just a few counts. V gene TRBV11-2 combines with J gene TRBJ2-4; the D gene is possibly TRBD1 (5 bases). V lost 10 bases to trimming and J lost 6 bases, with 13 bases between them. This CDR3 spans 12 amino acids. CDR1 and CDR2 from the germline V gene are SGHAT and FQNNGV. In DNA, the CDR3 is TGTGCCACCCGTGACAGAATAAACATTCAGTACTTC. This encodes CATRDRINIQYF.

This clonotype showed up just a few times. V and J are TRBV20-1 and TRBJ2-7; TRBD1 is a possible D gene (6 bases). CDR3 length equals 14 residues. The ends were cut back, 6 bases at V and 2 bases at J, with 17 bases in the middle. The germline gives CDR1 DFQATT, CDR2 SNEGSKA (reference sequence). The DNA of the CDR3 is TGCAGTGCCCACCCACCGGGACATCCCTACGAGCAGTACTTC. It specifies CSAHPPGHPYEQYF.

The sample holds a few counts of this clonotype. This chain uses TRBV28 with TRBJ1-1; 7 positions match TRBD1. Germline V gives CDR1 MDHEN, CDR2 SYDVKM. The CDR3 length is 16 residues. The V and J ends lost 2 bases and 4 bases, in that order; junction bases with no gene match: 10. The CDR3 region has the DNA TGTGCCAGCAGTTTAGCGCTACTTCAGGGGGGCACTGAAGCTTTCTTT. It encodes CASSLALLQGGTEAFF.

With respect to this clonotype: A read error may explain this, as a much larger clone is one base away. The CDR3 DNA is TGTACCAGTAGTTTTCTAGCGGGAGGGGATACGCAGTATTTT. It encodes CTSSFLAGGDTQYF. V usage is TRBV19 and J usage is TRBJ2-3, with TRBD2 matching over 12 bases. Looked up from germline, CDR1 is LNHDA and CDR2 is SQIVND (reference sequence). The CDR3 is 14 residues long.

This sequence joins TRBV13 and TRBJ1-1; 9 bases are a match to TRBD1. Germline trimming cut 5 bases from V and 6 bases from J; bases unmatched to any gene: 10. The CDR3 runs 15 residues. Germline CDR1 and CDR2: PRHDT and FYEKMQ (reference sequence). Here the CDR3 reads CASSAKDRGFPEAFF. The CDR3 DNA sequence: TGTGCCAGCAGCGCCAAGGACAGGGGTTTCCCTGAAGCTTTCTTT. Based on the CDR3 plus reference TRBV13 and TRBJ1-1, the full variable domain is AAGVIQSPRHLIKEKRETATLKCYPIPRHDTVYWYQQGPGQDPQFLISFYEKMQSDKGSIPDRFSAQQFSDYHSELNMSSLELGDSALYFCASSAKDRGFPEAFFGQGTRLTVV.

There are many counts of this clonotype. This chain joins TRBV6-5 and TRBJ1-2, with D uncertain. The CDR3 totals 13 residues. Looked up from germline, CDR1 is MNHEY and CDR2 is SVGAGI. Trimming removed 4 bases at V and 5 bases at J, with 11 bases between. The DNA of the CDR3 is TGTGCCAGCAGTTTCGGAGGTTTTTATGGCTACACCTTC. Its translation: CASSFGGFYGYTF.

This clonotype was recorded a few times. The J gene is TRBJ2-3, the V gene TRBV11-2; D unresolved. This CDR3 comprises 15 residues. V dropped 6 bases and J dropped 3 bases, with 16 bases sitting between them. Germline-derived CDR1 and CDR2 are SGHAT and FQNNGV. In nucleotides, the CDR3 is TGTGCCAGCAGACGGCCGGGCCCTGGAACAGATACGCAGTATTTT. This codes for CASRRPGPGTDTQYF.

This clonotype has ten or more counts. The chain couples TRBV5-1 to TRBJ1-6; TRBD1 matches 7 bases. The ends lost 2 bases at V and 9 bases at J; junction bases unmatched: 11. CDR3 length equals 16 residues. The germline V gene has CDR1 SGHRS and CDR2 YFSETQ. The CDR3 region is CASSLGDSQYASPLHF. In DNA, the CDR3 is TGCGCCAGCAGCTTAGGGGACAGTCAATATGCTTCACCCCTCCACTTT.

There are many counts of this clonotype. The chain carries TRBV7-2 and TRBJ2-3; D perhaps matches TRBD2 (5 bases). The CDR3 consists of 15 residues. Germline CDR1 SGHTA, CDR2 FQGNSA. The V and J ends lost 0 bases and 3 bases respectively, with 10 bases between them. DNA of the CDR3: TGTGCCAGCAGCTTAGCGGGAGATCCGACAGATACGCAGTATTTT. Protein sequence: CASSLAGDPTDTQYF.

Many counts were recorded for this clonotype. Written as DNA, the CDR3 is TGTGCCAGCAGGGCGGCAGATACGCAGTATTTT. Protein: CASRAADTQYF. The rearrangement links TRBV6-6 to TRBJ2-3; no clear D gene. The CDR3 loop spans 11 amino acids. CDR1 is MNHNY, CDR2 SVGAGI, per germline (reference sequence). Between the trimmed V and J ends, which lost 6 bases and 4 bases, there was a span of 5 bases.

This clonotype was detected once. Given a much more abundant clone one base away, this may be a read error. This sequence joins TRBV5-1 and TRBJ2-7, with 7 bases lining up with TRBD2. The CDR3 spans 14 residues. Germline V gene data show CDR1 as SGHRS and CDR2 as YFSETQ. CDR3 region: CTSSLGSGINEQYF. In DNA form, the CDR3 reads TGCACCAGCAGCTTGGGGAGCGGGATCAACGAGCAGTACTTC.

This clonotype was recorded many times. This chain connects TRBV29-1 to TRBJ2-4; no reliable D call. Trimming took off 4 bases at V and 1 base at J, with 11 bases between the two ends. This CDR3 comprises 14 residues. Germline values: CDR1 SQVTM, CDR2 ANQGSEA. CDR3 sequence reads: CSVGPSGAKNIQYF. The CDR3, as DNA: TGCAGCGTTGGCCCTTCCGGGGCCAAAAACATTCAGTACTTC.

This clonotype was picked up a small number of times. V and J are TRBV7-8 and TRBJ2-1, with 14 nucleotides matching TRBD2. V lost 5 bases and J lost 5; bases outside the gene matches: 14. The CDR3 is 19 residues long. CDR1 and CDR2 (germline): SGHVS, FQNEAQ. The CDR3 reads CASSPHRGLAGDRNNEQFF. CDR3 DNA: TGTGCCAGCAGCCCCCACCGGGGACTAGCGGGGGACCGGAACAATGAGCAGTTCTTC.

The genes are TRBV20-1 and TRBJ2-7; D is perhaps TRBD1 (5 bases). Germline assignment: CDR1 DFQATT and CDR2 SNEGSKA (reference sequence). This CDR3 contains 13 residues. With 4 bases removed from V and 5 bases from J, the gap between germline ends came to 15 bases. CDR3 region: CSANLQDEHEQYF. In nucleotides, the CDR3 is TGCAGTGCTAATTTACAGGATGAGCACGAGCAGTACTTC.